One and the same sample provided the 3 T cell receptor beta chains below, sequenced in a study of neurological immune-mediated disorders. TCRdb re-derived calls from the 5' RACE reads in MiXCR, one entry per CDR3 protein. The sample includes tens of thousands of distinct CDR3 sequences, 3% to 4% of them seen just once. Specimen: PBMCs. Receptors were obtained from a man aged 35 to 55 with multiple sclerosis.

This clonotype was found many times. The genes are TRBV21-1 and TRBJ1-3; the listed D gene, TRBD1, was not tested against the DNA. TRBV21-1 is a pseudogene segment. The CDR3 spans 17 residues. The CDR3 coding sequence is TGTGCCAGCAGCAAAGATCGGACAGGGTCCTCTGGAAACACCATATATTTT. It codes for CASSKDRTGSSGNTIYF.

This clonotype has a count of ten or more. The chain has TRBV6-5 and TRBJ1-2, with D possibly being TRBD1 (6 bases). The germline V and J ends were trimmed by 5 bases and 8 bases, with 15 bases remaining between them. The CDR3 totals 13 residues. The germline V gene encodes CDR1 MNHEY and CDR2 SVGAGI. CDR3 loop: CASSPGPGEGYTF. The CDR3 DNA is TGTGCCAGCAGTCCTGGGCCAGGGGAGGGCTACACCTTC.

This chain links TRBV6-5 with TRBJ2-7, with 7 bases identical to TRBD1. The J segment lost 0 bases and the V segment lost 0 bases, leaving 8 bases of the junction unmatched. Germline lookup yields CDR1 MNHEY and CDR2 SVGAGI. The CDR3 contains 17 residues. The CDR3 region is CASSYSSKGASSYEQYF. The CDR3 DNA follows: TGTGCCAGCAGTTACTCCTCGAAGGGGGCGAGCTCCTACGAGCAGTACTTC.